This TCR beta chain was obtained from a study of shared clonotypes between healthy human individuals (dated by TCRdb to 2018 to 2020). Study-level background: The cohort comprised a couple of women and a few men aged 18 to 49 years. For each donor, CD4 naive and CD4 memory were each given three plates, CD8 naive was given two plates, and CD8 memory was given one plate. Leukapheresis yielded between about 0.85 and 9.5 billion PBMCs per donor. The study deeply sequenced blood TCR repertoires of several healthy adults to estimate repertoire size and the extent of clonotype sharing between individuals. Libraries were prepared and TCR repertoires were sequenced by different laboratories using diverse techniques, in order to increase sequencing depth and limit assay-specific biases. Broad study findings and their caveats: Sampling was restricted to blood, and TCR repertoires in tissues likely differ from the TCR repertoires found in blood. Even with the large sequencing depth, rarefaction of the sorted-subset datasets indicated that sequencing was incomplete. When several donors were compared, the shared fraction of clonotypes was roughly 4.8% for naive CD4, around 3.6% for naive CD8, 2% to 2.5% for memory CD4, and 0.35% to 0.4% for memory CD8. Compared with non-shared clonotypes, the clonotypes found in all four sorted-subset donors had higher generation probabilities. The small number of donors limited the genetic and exposure-history diversity represented. Based on pairwise subsampling, the degree of clonotype sharing among donors was expected to be affected by sequencing depth. Estimated clonotype richness was generally larger for naive than for memory subsets.

CDR1 MNHEY and CDR2 SVGAGI are derived from the germline V gene. The CDR3 covers 13 residues, taking in both the cysteine and the phenylalanine. Only the CDR3 DNA is retained, 39 bases long and in frame from the first base. V is trimmed back by 6 bases and J by 4 bases, and the junction contains 1 base that no gene match accounts for. The donors were healthy, HIV-negative adults who had no recently reported acute infections or vaccinations. Every donor was a Caucasian adult living in Nashville, Tennessee, USA. CD4+ T cells were enriched through magnetic negative selection, after which naive cells were positively selected on CD45RA and the remaining negative fraction served as the memory subset. Blood was obtained by leukapheresis, after which PBMCs were separated by Ficoll-Histopaque density gradient centrifugation and cryopreserved in liquid nitrogen vapor phase. Analytical flow cytometry was used to check the purity and quantity of each magnetically sorted T cell population. From each sorted fraction, genomic DNA was isolated and quantified by UV absorbance on a Nanodrop 2000c.

TCR CDR3 regions were amplified from genomic DNA by multiplex PCR using the deep immunoSEQ assay. For each cell subset, the extracted genomic DNA was distributed evenly across all wells of several immunoSEQ 96-well plates, and each plate served as one replicate. Each replicate PCR for sorted subsets received about 180 ng genomic DNA, equal to about 30,000 T cell genomes. Purified libraries were quantified with a Qubit 3.0 fluorometer, sized on a Bioanalyzer 2100, and re-quantified with the KAPA Library Quantification kit. Every immunoSEQ 96-well plate was sequenced on a separate single-read 150-cycle Illumina NextSeq 550 flow cell. The published analysis was carried out like this. The immunoSEQ output contained only junctional sequences without quality scores, so filtering could not match that applied to full-length reads. Sequences were annotated with PyIR, a Python wrapper for IgBLAST v1.9, and V/J genes and CDR3 were assigned using IMGT germline references. Reads were filtered out if the reads had weak V/J assignments (E-value above 1e-6), no CDR3, stop codons, out-of-frame junctions, or ambiguous translated residues. V3J clonotypes were defined as sequences sharing an identical inferred V gene, J gene, and CDR3 amino acid sequence. Percentage overlap between repertoires was calculated by dividing the number of shared unique clonotypes by the size of the smaller repertoire. Repertoire richness was assessed with RTK rarefaction, the Chao1 estimator, and Recon v2.1 estimates of unobserved clonotypes. Generation probabilities were computed with OLGA for all TCRbeta clonotypes obtained by the gDNA method from several donors. TCRdb stores this immuneACCESS table with in-frame sequences only. Part of the clones is absent; in the studies checked, under half of the shortfall reflects unresolved V genes, and no reason is known for the rest. That table gives V, J and clone size, and the DNA gave D and trimming. In this sample the table shows around 1,100,000 clones, approximately 75% of which occur a single time. The ten most abundant clones make up approximately 0.9% of the sample.

As for this clone: Which antigen it targets is not known. No much larger clone exists at a distance of one base, and base qualities are not known. The identical CDR3 is also encoded by other nucleotide sequences in the sample.

The specimen sequenced was memory CD4+ T cells from PBMCs. This specimen's cell subset or site label, per the study, means: CD45RA-negative fraction. The rearrangement joined TRBV6-5 to TRBJ2-7; a stretch of 12 junction bases matches TRBD2. The receptor's source is a young man in good health. Some clones in this sample may be carry-over from other donors' samples. The CDR3 protein sequence reads: CASRTSGSYEQYF. The DNA sequence follows: TGTGCCAGCAGGACTAGCGGGAGTTACGAGCAGTACTTC.